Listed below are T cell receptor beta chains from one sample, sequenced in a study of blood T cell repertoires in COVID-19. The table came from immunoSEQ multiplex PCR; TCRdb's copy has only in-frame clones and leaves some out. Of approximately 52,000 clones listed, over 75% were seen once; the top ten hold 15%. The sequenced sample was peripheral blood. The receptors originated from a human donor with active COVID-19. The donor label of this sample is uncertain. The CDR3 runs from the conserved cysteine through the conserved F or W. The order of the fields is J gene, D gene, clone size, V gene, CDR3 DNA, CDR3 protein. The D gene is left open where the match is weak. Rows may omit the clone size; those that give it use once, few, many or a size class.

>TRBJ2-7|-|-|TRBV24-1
TGTGCCACCAGTGATGGAGGACGGCCCTACGAGCAGTACTTC
CATSDGGRPYEQYF
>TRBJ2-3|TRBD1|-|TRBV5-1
TGCGCCAGCACCAGGGACAGGGGCGACCCAGATACGCAGTATTTT
CASTRDRGDPDTQYF
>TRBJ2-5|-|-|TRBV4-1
TGCGCCAGCAGTCCAAGATCTGGCGGGCAAGAGACCCAGTACTTC
CASSPRSGGQETQYF
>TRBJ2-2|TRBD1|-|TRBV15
TGTGCCACCAGCAGAGACGGGACAGGGGGGTACGGGGAGCTGTTTTTT
CATSRDGTGGYGELFF
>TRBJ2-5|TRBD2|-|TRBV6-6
TGTGCCAGCAGTTTCACTAGCGGGGTAGGGTACTTC
CASSFTSGVGYF
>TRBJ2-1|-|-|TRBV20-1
TGCAGTGCTACTGAACCTCGACAGAGCATCAATGAGCAGTTCTTC
CSATEPRQSINEQFF
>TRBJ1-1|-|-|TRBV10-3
TGTGCCATCAGAACAGGGTTGGACACTGAAGCTTTCTTT
CAIRTGLDTEAFF
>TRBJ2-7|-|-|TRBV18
TGTGCCAGCTCACCAGGGAGCGGATACGAGCAGTACTTC
CASSPGSGYEQYF
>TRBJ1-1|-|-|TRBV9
TGTGCCAGCAGCGTAGGAGAACCGAACACTGAAGCTTTCTTT
CASSVGEPNTEAFF
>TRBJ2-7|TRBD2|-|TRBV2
TGTGCCAGCAGTGGGACTAGCTACGAGCAGTACTTC
CASSGTSYEQYF
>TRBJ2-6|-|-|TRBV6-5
TGTGCCAGCAGTTCCAGAGGGATCTCTGGGGCCAACGTCCTGACTTTC
CASSSRGISGANVLTF
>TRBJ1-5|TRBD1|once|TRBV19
TGTGCCAGTACCCCTCAGGGGGGCAGGAGCAATCAGCCCCAGCATTTT
CASTPQGGRSNQPQHF
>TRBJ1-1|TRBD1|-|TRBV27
TGTGCCAGCAGTTTTGCCGGACAGGGGGAAGCTTTCTTT
CASSFAGQGEAFF
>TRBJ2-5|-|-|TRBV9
TGTGCCAGCAGCCCCCTCGGGAGTAGCAAGGTTCCCCTATATTACTTC
CASSPLGSSKVPLYYF
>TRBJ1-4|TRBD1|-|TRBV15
TGTGCCACCAGCAGAGGTGGGACAGGTGCTAATGAAAAACTGTTTTTT
CATSRGGTGANEKLFF
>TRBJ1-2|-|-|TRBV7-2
TGTGCCAGCAGCCCAGGGCGAGAGTATGGCTACACCTTC
CASSPGREYGYTF
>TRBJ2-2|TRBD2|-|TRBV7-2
TGTGCCAGCAGCTTAGGCTCGGGACTAGCGGGGGGGAACACCGGGGAGCTGTTTTTT
CASSLGSGLAGGNTGELFF
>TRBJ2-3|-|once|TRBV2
TGTGCCAGCAGTGCACAAGGGGGGGTAGATACGCAGTATTTT
CASSAQGGVDTQYF
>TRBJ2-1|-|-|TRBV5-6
TGTGCCAGCAGCTTGGTAGCCCAATACAATGAGCAGTTCTTC
CASSLVAQYNEQFF
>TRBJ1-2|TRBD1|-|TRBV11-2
TGTGCCAGCAGCCCTTGGACAGGGAAAGACTATGGCTACACCTTC
CASSPWTGKDYGYTF
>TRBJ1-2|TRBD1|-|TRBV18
TGTGCCAGCTCACCCTATACAGGGGACAAAGGCTACACCTTC
CASSPYTGDKGYTF
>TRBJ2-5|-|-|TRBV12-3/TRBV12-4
TGTGCCAGCAGTTTTGCACGCTATGAGACCCAGTACTTC
CASSFARYETQYF
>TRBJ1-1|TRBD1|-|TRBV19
TGTGCCAGTAAGTCCCAGGGGGCCTACACTGAAGCTTTCTTT
CASKSQGAYTEAFF
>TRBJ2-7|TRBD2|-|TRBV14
TGTGCCAGCAGCCAAGCGGCTTCTAGCGGGCCCCACGAGCAGTACTTC
CASSQAASSGPHEQYF
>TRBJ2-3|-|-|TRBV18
TGTGCCAGCTCTCAGTTTCCGTCCACAGATACGCAGTATTTT
CASSQFPSTDTQYF
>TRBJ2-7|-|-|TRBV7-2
TGTGCCAGCAGCTTACCCCAGTGGTACGAGCAGTACTTC
CASSLPQWYEQYF
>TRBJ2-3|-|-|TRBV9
TGTGCCAGCAGCGCCCTAGCTGGGGGGAGCACAGATACGCAGTATTTT
CASSALAGGSTDTQYF